The text below deals with one T cell receptor (beta chain). The data were obtained in a study of blood T cell repertoires in COVID-19. The germline V gene encodes CDR1 SQVTM and CDR2 ANQGSEA. CDR3 length: 13 amino acids. V lost 0 bases to trimming and J lost 6 bases, with 11 bases between them. Donors were grouped by their self-reported clinical history. Contact with a PCR-confirmed or clinician-diagnosed COVID-19 case occurred within 2 weeks of entry. TCRdb's copy holds only in-frame clones and misses some; the assay was immunoSEQ multiplex PCR. The data contain 270,000 or so clones, 91% of them singletons.

The rearrangement joins TRBV29-1 to TRBJ1-2; D may be TRBD1 (6 bases). The clonotype was recovered from a man between 40 and 49 years old who had been exposed to COVID-19. The sample was PBMCs or T cells enriched from blood (not recorded which). The CDR3 region has the DNA TGCAGCGTTGAAGATCCCAGACAGGATGGCTACACCTTC. It codes for CSVEDPRQDGYTF.